The 25 T cell receptor beta chains below all came from one sample that was sequenced in a study of cytomegalovirus exposure and HLA in healthy donors. Use of 60 Vbeta and 13 Jbeta primers characterized the PCR. The table came from immunoSEQ multiplex PCR; TCRdb's copy has only in-frame clones and leaves some out. The sample comprises fewer than 250,000 clones, about 80% of which are singletons, and around 6% rests with the top ten. The sample comprised PBMCs. These receptors were taken from a man aged 40-49 years in good health and CMV-seropositive.

This clone was seen a handful of times. This chain uses TRBV6-1 with TRBJ2-7, with a possible D match to TRBD2 (6 bases). V was clipped by 6 bases and J by 2 bases, with 14 bases between them. The length of the CDR3 is 14 residues. Germline CDR1 is MNHNS and CDR2 is SASEGT. CDR3 sequence (DNA): TGTGCCAGCAGGGGGGACTCTCCACCCTACGAGCAGTACTTC. Its translation: CASRGDSPPYEQYF.

This clone was counted a few times. This chain joins TRBV2 and TRBJ1-5, with D tentatively TRBD1 (6 bases). The germline V gene encodes CDR1 SNHLY and CDR2 FYNNEI. Deletions cut 2 bases from V and 1 base from J, with 18 bases between. The CDR3 extends over 18 amino acids. The CDR3 DNA reads TGTGCCAGCAGTGAACACAGGGTCGGGGTGGGAAGCAATCAGCCCCAGCATTTT. Its translation is CASSEHRVGVGSNQPQHF.

In the case of this clone: This CDR3 is also generated by other DNA sequences in the sample. This chain connects TRBV19 to TRBJ2-7; 9 nucleotides agree with TRBD1. Germline V gene sequence: CDR1 LNHDA, CDR2 SQIVND (reference sequence). Germline trimming cut 5 bases from V and 4 bases from J; bases unmatched to any gene: 6. The CDR3 contains 14 residues. CDR3 in DNA: TGTGCCAGTAGTGCGACAGGGGGAATATACGAGCAGTACTTC. Its protein product is CASSATGGIYEQYF.

The CDR3 nucleotides are TGTGCCAGCACCCGTAGCATGGCAGGGACCTACGAGCAGTACTTC. Translated: CASTRSMAGTYEQYF. This chain links TRBV7-8 with TRBJ2-7, with D perhaps TRBD1 (5 bases). V shed 7 bases and J shed 2 bases, with 18 bases lying between them. Germline V gene lookup returns CDR1 SGHVS and CDR2 FQNEAQ. This CDR3 region has 15 residues.

The CDR3 DNA sequence: TGTGCCAGCAGCCCGGGTCGTAGTACTGAAGCTTTCTTT. Its protein product is CASSPGRSTEAFF. J is TRBJ1-1 and V is TRBV7-9; D gene unclear. The CDR3 totals 13 residues. Trimming left V 5 bases short and J 5 bases short, with 12 bases between. From germline, CDR1 is SEHNR and CDR2 FQNEAQ (reference sequence).

The chain recombines TRBV30 with TRBJ1-1, with TRBD1 as a possible D gene (5 bases). Deletions cut 5 bases from V and 1 base from J, with 11 bases between. In germline, CDR1 is GTSNPN, CDR2 SVGIG (reference sequence). The CDR3 has 13 amino acids. The CDR3 DNA reads TGTGCCTGGGTTTTGACAGCGAACACTGAAGCTTTCTTT. It specifies CAWVLTANTEAFF.

This chain links TRBV5-1 with TRBJ2-5; D not resolved. The V and J ends lost 4 bases and 2 bases respectively, with 15 bases between them. The CDR3 contains 15 residues. CDR1 is SGHRS and CDR2 is YFSETQ in the germline V gene. CDR3: CASSAEFAAQETQYF. The CDR3 bases are TGCGCCAGCAGCGCGGAGTTCGCGGCACAAGAGACCCAGTACTTC.

The chain combines TRBV11-2 with TRBJ2-2; D is perhaps TRBD2 (6 bases). CDR1 and CDR2 (germline): SGHAT, FQNNGV. V was cut by 2 bases and J by 5 bases, with 6 bases left in between. The CDR3 totals 13 residues. DNA of the CDR3: TGTGCCAGCAGCTTACGGGGGACCGGGGAGCTGTTTTTT. Translation gives CASSLRGTGELFF.

CDR3 nucleotides: TGTGCCAGCAGTCTTAGCGGGTCCAACAGGAATGAGCAGTTCTTC. Translation: CASSLSGSNRNEQFF. The V and J genes are TRBV7-3 and TRBJ2-1, with 7 bases identical to TRBD2. CDR3 size: 15 residues. V trimming: 6 bases; J trimming: 7 bases; junction bases outside the gene matches: 12. The germline V gene has CDR1 SGHTA and CDR2 FQGTGA.

V gene TRBV6-5 combines with J gene TRBJ2-1; D may be TRBD1 (5 bases). Between the trimmed V and J ends, which lost 5 bases and 2 bases, there was a span of 7 bases. CDR3 length: 13 amino acids. Germline V CDR1 and CDR2: MNHEY, SVGAGI. CDR3 in amino acids: CASSGAAYNEQFF. In DNA form, the CDR3 reads TGTGCCAGCAGTGGGGCCGCCTACAATGAGCAGTTCTTC.

The chain couples TRBV29-1 to TRBJ2-5; tentatively, D is TRBD1 (6 bases). The end of the DNA fits TRBJ2-7 better, so the J call may be wrong. Germline values: CDR1 SQVTM, CDR2 ANQGSEA. CDR3 length equals 14 residues. The CDR3: CSVEGGQGTYEQYF. For the CDR3, the DNA is TGCAGCGTTGAAGGGGGGCAGGGGACCTACGAGCAGTACTTC.

The chain is built from TRBV2 and TRBJ2-2; D may be TRBD1 (5 bases). The CDR3 has 13 amino acids. Trimming took 9 bases from V and 3 from J, leaving 11 bases between them. The germline V gene has CDR1 SNHLY and CDR2 FYNNEI. CDR3 coding DNA: TGTGCCAGAGGGGAACGGGACACCGGGGAGCTGTTTTTT. Translation: CARGERDTGELFF.

This clone was seen once. In nucleotides, the CDR3 is TGTGCCAGCAGCCAAAGCGGGAGCGATAACAATGAGCAGTTCTTC. Protein product: CASSQSGSDNNEQFF. The V and J genes are TRBV11-3 and TRBJ2-1; 8 nucleotides align to TRBD2. Unmatched junction bases numbered 8, after V lost 5 bases and J lost 5 bases. Looked up from germline, CDR1 is SGHNT and CDR2 is YENEEA. This CDR3 comprises 15 residues.

This sequence joins TRBV30 and TRBJ2-5; 9 nucleotides line up with TRBD2. Germline CDR1 GTSNPN, CDR2 SVGIG (reference sequence). V was pared by 2 bases and J by 4 bases, with 5 bases of the junction left unmatched. This CDR3 has 14 residues. The DNA for the CDR3 is TGTGCCTGGAGTCCGACTAGCGGTAGAGAGACCCAGTACTTC. It yields the protein CAWSPTSGRETQYF.

The genes are TRBV5-4 and TRBJ1-5; 8 bases map to TRBD1. In germline, CDR1 is SGHNT, CDR2 YYREEE (reference sequence). This CDR3 contains 14 residues. J was trimmed by 6 bases and V by 4 bases; bases with no gene match: 6. The CDR3 DNA reads TGTGCCAGCAGCATTCAGGGGGCGGGTCAGCCCCAGCATTTT. It specifies CASSIQGAGQPQHF. The variable domain in full, with the rest retrieved from reference TRBV5-4 and TRBJ1-5, is ETGVTQSPTHLIKTRGQQVTLRCSSQSGHNTVSWYQQALGQGPQFIFQYYREEENGRGNFPPRFSGLQFPNYSSELNVNALELDDSALYLCASSIQGAGQPQHFGDGTRLSIL.

The chain couples TRBV7-6 to TRBJ1-2; 9 nucleotides align to TRBD1. From germline, CDR1 is SGHVS and CDR2 FNYEAQ. The CDR3 runs 14 residues. Trimming cost V 1 base and J 4 bases; bases outside gene matches: 1. CDR3 coding DNA: TGTGCCAGCAGCTTAGAGACAGGGGGCTATGGCTACACCTTC. Protein sequence: CASSLETGGYGYTF. Supplemented by reference TRBV7-6 and TRBJ1-2, the full variable domain reads GAGVSQSPRYKVTKRGQDVALRCDPISGHVSLYWYRQALGQGPEFLTYFNYEAQQDKSGLPNDRFSAERPEGSISTLTIQRTEQRDSAMYRCASSLETGGYGYTFGSGTRLTVV.

The V gene is TRBV10-3, the J gene TRBJ2-7; D gene unclear. Trimming took off 3 bases at V and 11 bases at J, with 11 bases between the two ends. The CDR3 has 11 amino acids. Germline values: CDR1 ENHRY, CDR2 SYGVKD. CDR3 residues: CAISDGSREYF. In DNA, the CDR3 is TGTGCCATCAGTGACGGTAGCCGGGAGTACTTC.

This clone was counted ten times or more. The gene calls are TRBV6-5 and TRBJ2-5; a possible D gene is TRBD1 (6 bases). CDR1 and CDR2 (germline): MNHEY, SVGAGI. Trimming took 6 bases from V and 4 from J, leaving 18 bases between them. The CDR3 is made up of 15 amino acids. The CDR3 bases are TGTGCCAGCAGAATTACCCTGGACAGTGGAGAGACCCAGTACTTC. It translates to CASRITLDSGETQYF.

V and J are TRBV19 and TRBJ2-4, with 8 bases fitting TRBD1. Germline V gene data show CDR1 as LNHDA and CDR2 as SQIVND (reference sequence). After removal of 11 bases from V and 0 bases from J, the junction contained 15 bases not matched to a gene. This CDR3 has 17 amino acids. The CDR3 sequence: CAGPGTGPNLAKNIQYF. CDR3 nucleotides: TGTGCCGGTCCCGGGACAGGCCCCAATCTAGCCAAAAACATTCAGTACTTC.

This chain connects TRBV7-6 to TRBJ1-5; D uncertain. Trimming pared 2 bases from V and 3 bases from J, leaving 17 bases between. Germline loops: CDR1 SGHVS, CDR2 FNYEAQ. The CDR3 consists of 17 residues. CDR3 loop: CASSLRSRTTINQPQHF. CDR3 DNA sequence: TGTGCCAGCAGCTTACGCTCGAGGACGACTATCAATCAGCCCCAGCATTTT.

This clone was seen a few times. The chain employs TRBV27 and TRBJ2-1; TRBD2 aligns across 8 bases. J was trimmed by 8 bases and V by 9 bases; bases with no gene match: 9. The CDR3 is made up of 13 amino acids. Germline loops: CDR1 MNHEY, CDR2 SMNVEV (reference sequence). CDR3 nucleotide sequence: TGTGCCAGTTTGGGACTAGGATTCGATGAGCAGTTCTTC. Its translation: CASLGLGFDEQFF.

This chain connects TRBV6-1 to TRBJ2-1, with 9 bases matching TRBD2. CDR3 length: 15 amino acids. Per germline, CDR1 MNHNS and CDR2 SASEGT. The V gene end was trimmed by 1 base and the J gene end by 7 bases; junction bases not matched to a gene: 5. The CDR3 reads CASSEVTSGWNEQFF. Written as DNA, the CDR3 is TGTGCCAGCAGTGAAGTAACTAGCGGGTGGAATGAGCAGTTCTTC.

The rearrangement joins TRBV19 to TRBJ1-5; D is ambiguous. From germline, CDR1 is LNHDA and CDR2 SQIVND (reference sequence). The CDR3 is made up of 16 amino acids. The V end lost 1 base, the J end lost 6 bases, and 16 bases lay between the germline ends. The CDR3 nucleotides are TGTGCCAGTAGTATAGGGGGAGGAGGTAGAGGTCAGCCCCAGCATTTT. It is translated as CASSIGGGGRGQPQHF.

The genes are TRBV7-9 and TRBJ1-5; a possible D gene is TRBD1 (5 bases). Trimming shortened V by 5 bases and J by 1 base, and 9 bases separated the two germline ends. This CDR3 has 14 residues. Germline lookup yields CDR1 SEHNR and CDR2 FQNEAQ (reference sequence). CDR3 nucleotides: TGTGCCAGCAGCGTCTCAGGGAGCAATCAGCCCCAGCATTTT. This sequence encodes CASSVSGSNQPQHF.

The chain couples TRBV5-4 to TRBJ1-3; D remains unclear. V lost 2 bases and J lost 9, with 12 bases in between. This CDR3 is 13 amino acids long. Germline V gene sequence: CDR1 SGHNT, CDR2 YYREEE (reference sequence). CDR3 nucleotide sequence: TGTGCCAGCAGCTTTGACGGAGGAGGCACCATATATTTT. Residues: CASSFDGGGTIYF.